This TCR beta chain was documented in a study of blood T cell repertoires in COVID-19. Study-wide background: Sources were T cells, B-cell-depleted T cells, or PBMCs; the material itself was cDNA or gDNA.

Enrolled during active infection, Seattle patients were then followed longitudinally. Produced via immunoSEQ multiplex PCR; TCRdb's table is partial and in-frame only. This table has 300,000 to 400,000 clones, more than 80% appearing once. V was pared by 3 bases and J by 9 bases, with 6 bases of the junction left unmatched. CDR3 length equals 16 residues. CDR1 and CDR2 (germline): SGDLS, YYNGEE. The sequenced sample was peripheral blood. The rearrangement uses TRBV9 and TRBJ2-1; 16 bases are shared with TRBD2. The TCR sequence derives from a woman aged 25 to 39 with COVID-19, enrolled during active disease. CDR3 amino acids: CASSEGLAGGRGEQFF. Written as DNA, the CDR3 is TGTGCCAGCAGCGAGGGACTAGCGGGAGGGCGAGGTGAGCAGTTCTTC.